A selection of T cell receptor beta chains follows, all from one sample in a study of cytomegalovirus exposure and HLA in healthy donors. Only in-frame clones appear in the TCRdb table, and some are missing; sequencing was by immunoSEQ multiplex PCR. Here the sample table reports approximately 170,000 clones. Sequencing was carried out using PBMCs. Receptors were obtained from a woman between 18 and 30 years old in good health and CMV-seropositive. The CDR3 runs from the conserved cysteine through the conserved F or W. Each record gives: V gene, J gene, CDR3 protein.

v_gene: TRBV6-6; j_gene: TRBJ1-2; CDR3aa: CASSTGEVYGYTF
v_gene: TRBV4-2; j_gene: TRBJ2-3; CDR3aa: CASSQDFWGSGGQADTQYF
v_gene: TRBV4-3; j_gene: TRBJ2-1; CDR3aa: CASSQVVGGKNEQFF
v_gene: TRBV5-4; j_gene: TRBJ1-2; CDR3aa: CASSSDGLYGYTF
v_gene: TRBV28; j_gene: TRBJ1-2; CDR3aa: CASSPPGQGTSYGYTF
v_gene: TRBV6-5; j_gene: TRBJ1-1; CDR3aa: CASSYDRKNTEAFF
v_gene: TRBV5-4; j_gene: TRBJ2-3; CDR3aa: CASSPLSWTGEDVTDTQYF
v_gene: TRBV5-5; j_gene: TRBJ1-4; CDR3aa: CASSFTSGLTNEKLFF
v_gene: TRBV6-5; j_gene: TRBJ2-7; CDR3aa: CASRRGGSSYEQYF
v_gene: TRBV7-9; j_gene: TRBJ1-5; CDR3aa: CASSSPGTGDGQPQHF
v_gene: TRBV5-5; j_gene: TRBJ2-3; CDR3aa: CASGSPPGSTDTQYF
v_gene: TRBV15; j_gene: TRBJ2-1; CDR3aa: CATSTINRGSPPYNEQFF
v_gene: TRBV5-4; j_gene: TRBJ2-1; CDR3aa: CASSLGGQGDNEQFF
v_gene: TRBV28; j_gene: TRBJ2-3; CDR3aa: CASSLMQRGVRTDTQYF
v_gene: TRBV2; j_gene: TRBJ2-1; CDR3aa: CASSDGTGGKQFF
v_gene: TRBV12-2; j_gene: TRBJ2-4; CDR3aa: CASRLELGGAKNIQYF
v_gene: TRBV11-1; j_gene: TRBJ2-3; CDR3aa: CASSLGLAGGLTDTQYF
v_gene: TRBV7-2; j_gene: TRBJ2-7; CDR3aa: CASSLNVVEQYF
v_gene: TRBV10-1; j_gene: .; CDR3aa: CASSEIRTGTYEQYF
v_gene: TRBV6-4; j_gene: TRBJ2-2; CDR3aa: CATSPQARNTGELFF